Listed here are 5 T cell receptor beta chains from one sample, sequenced in a study of CD8 T cells in Susac syndrome. Random-hexamer reverse transcription was applied to roughly 0.5 to 1 ug RNA. TCRdb re-called the immunoSEQ multiplex PCR reads with MiXCR, one entry per CDR3 protein. In the table there are about 280,000 distinct CDR3 sequences, about 85% of which are singletons. The sample taken for sequencing was CD8+ T cells from PBMCs. All receptors come from a human donor with multiple sclerosis.

The J gene is TRBJ2-1, the V gene TRBV11-2, with D tentatively TRBD1 (6 bases). Per germline, CDR1 SGHAT and CDR2 FQNNGV. V lost 5 bases and J 8 bases, leaving 16 bases between the germline ends. This CDR3 contains 14 residues. CDR3 residues: CASSQGRLKDEQFF. The CDR3 DNA follows: TGTGCCAGCAGCCAGGGGCGGCTTAAAGATGAGCAGTTCTTC.

The gene calls are TRBV27 and TRBJ1-1; D unresolved. Germline V gene sequence: CDR1 MNHEY, CDR2 SMNVEV (reference sequence). With 2 bases removed from V and 3 bases from J, the gap between germline ends came to 10 bases. There are 14 residues in the CDR3. The CDR3 reads CASSLDTRYTEAFF. The CDR3 coding sequence is TGTGCCAGCAGTTTAGATACACGGTACACTGAAGCTTTCTTT.

V gene TRBV10-3 combines with J gene TRBJ2-7; possibly TRBD2 for D (6 bases). Germline CDR1 is ENHRY and CDR2 is SYGVKD. CDR3 length: 13 residues. Trimming shortened V by 6 bases and J by 1 base, and 10 bases separated the two germline ends. CDR3 nucleotide sequence: TGTGCCATCAGGGACGGGAGATCCTACGAGCAGTACTTC. This translates into CAIRDGRSYEQYF.

J is TRBJ1-2 and V is TRBV20-1, with D unclear. V dropped 1 base and J dropped 8 bases, with 11 bases sitting between them. Germline loops: CDR1 DFQATT, CDR2 SNEGSKA (reference sequence). The CDR3 is 12 amino acids. CDR3 residues: CSARGGPVGYTF. The CDR3 nucleotides read TGCAGTGCTAGAGGCGGGCCAGTAGGCTACACCTTC.

V usage is TRBV24-1 and J usage is TRBJ1-5; D unclear. CDR1 and CDR2 (germline): KGHDR, SFDVKD. Trimming shortened V by 3 bases and J by 4 bases, and 9 bases separated the two germline ends. The CDR3 sequence is 14 residues long. As DNA, the CDR3 is TGTGCCACCAGTGATGGGCAGGATAATCAGCCCCAGCATTTT. Protein sequence: CATSDGQDNQPQHF.